This T cell receptor (beta chain) was sequenced during a study of CD8 T cells in Susac syndrome. Trimming took 3 bases from V and 6 from J, leaving 12 bases between them. CDR1 is SEHNR, CDR2 FQNEAQ, per germline (reference sequence). This CDR3 has 13 residues. The RNA, 0.5 to 1 ug, was put through reverse transcription using random hexamers. TCRdb recomputed calls from the immunoSEQ multiplex PCR reads with MiXCR, one row per CDR3 protein. This table holds 200,000 to 250,000 distinct CDR3 sequences, around 93% found once. Sequencing was carried out using CD4+ T cells from PBMCs. The rearrangement links TRBV7-9 to TRBJ2-7, with D tentatively TRBD1 (5 bases). The sequence came from a human donor with multiple sclerosis. CDR3 coding DNA: TGTGCCAGCAGCTTGGTCCCAGGGCCCGAGCAGTACTTC. As protein: CASSLVPGPEQYF.